This is a list of T cell receptor beta chains from one sample in a study of PD-L1 blockade in urothelial cancer. The method was immunoSEQ multiplex PCR; TCRdb's version includes in-frame clones alone and lacks a portion of them. This sample has about 25,000 clones, with more than 65% found just once. This material consisted of PBMCs, taken around atezolizumab (anti-PD-L1) treatment. Every receptor here comes from a man between 65 and 80 years old with urothelial cancer. CDR3s include the opening cysteine and the closing phenylalanine or tryptophan. The D gene is left open where the match is weak. A row's size may be missing; if present it is once, few, many or a size class.

j_gene,abundance,v_gene,d_gene,CDR3nt,CDR3aa
TRBJ2-1,-,TRBV4-1,TRBD2,TGCGCCAGCAGCCAAGAAGGGACTAGCGGGAGTCTGTGGGGGGAGCAGTTCTTC,CASSQEGTSGSLWGEQFF
TRBJ1-5,once,TRBV19,TRBD1,TGTGCCAGTAGTAAAACACGGGACAGGGGCCAGCCCCAGCATTTT,CASSKTRDRGQPQHF
TRBJ2-7,-,TRBV12-5,-,TGTGCTAGTGGTTTTAAGGAGGGGGCAGGGGCCGCCGAGCAGTACTTC,CASGFKEGAGAAEQYF
TRBJ2-5,-,TRBV5-1,TRBD2,TGCGCCAGCAGCACCTCGACTAGCAGGGAGACCCAGTACTTC,CASSTSTSRETQYF
TRBJ2-3,-,TRBV4-2,TRBD1,TGTGCCAGCAGCCAGGCCGACAGGGATGGAACAGATACGCAGTATTTT,CASSQADRDGTDTQYF
TRBJ2-7,-,TRBV28,TRBD1,TGTGCCACCAACGACCCAGGGGGCACCTACGAGCAGTACTTC,CATNDPGGTYEQYF
TRBJ2-1,-,TRBV5-5,TRBD2,TGTGCCAGCAGCTTGCTAATTGGGACTACCGACTACAATGAGCAGTTCTTC,CASSLLIGTTDYNEQFF
TRBJ2-3,-,TRBV19,TRBD2,TGTGCCAGTAGTATCTCGGGAGGCCGGTCTAGCACAGATACGCAGTATTTT,CASSISGGRSSTDTQYF
TRBJ2-1,-,TRBV6-4,TRBD2,TGTGCCAGCAGTGAATCTAGCGGCCCTTACAATGAGCAGTTCTTC,CASSESSGPYNEQFF
TRBJ2-1,-,TRBV7-3,TRBD1,TGTGCCAGCAGCGCCGACAGGGGTGAGCAGTTCTTC,CASSADRGEQFF
TRBJ2-7,once,TRBV6-5,-,TGTGCCAGCAGTTACGCGGGCGACGGCTACGAGCAGTACTTC,CASSYAGDGYEQYF
TRBJ1-1,-,TRBV28,TRBD1,TGTGCCAGCAGGTATACCGCGGGACAGGAACCTGAAGCTTTCTTT,CASRYTAGQEPEAFF
TRBJ1-4,-,TRBV2,-,TGTGCCAGCAGTGACGGGAGGTTTGGCGAAAAACTGTTTTTT,CASSDGRFGEKLFF
TRBJ2-1,-,TRBV7-9,TRBD2,TGTGCCAGCAGCTTAGGATCGGGAGGGAGCGGGAATGAGCAGTTCTTC,CASSLGSGGSGNEQFF
TRBJ2-7,-,TRBV28,-,TGTGCCAGCAGTCCTCTCGCGGAGCACTCCTACGAGCAGTACTTC,CASSPLAEHSYEQYF
TRBJ2-7,-,TRBV7-2,TRBD2,TGTGCCAGCAGCTTAAGGGGCGGGAGCGGCGGAAGCGAGCAGTACTTC,CASSLRGGSGGSEQYF
TRBJ2-1,-,TRBV27,-,TGTGCCAGCAGAATTAACGGACAAGCCGAGCAGTTCTTC,CASRINGQAEQFF
TRBJ1-2,-,TRBV11-2,TRBD1,TGTGCCAGCGCCCCGACAGGGGACAACTATGGCTACACCTTC,CASAPTGDNYGYTF
TRBJ1-2,-,TRBV20-1,TRBD1,TGCATCCCAGTAGGGGGCTATGGCTACACTTTC,CIPVGGYGYTF
TRBJ2-2,-,TRBV13,TRBD2,TGTGCCAGCAGCTGGACTAGCGGAGACAACACCGGGGAGCTGTTTTTT,CASSWTSGDNTGELFF
TRBJ2-7,once,TRBV29-1,-,TGCAGCTATCGAGTCACCTACGAGCAGTACTTC,CSYRVTYEQYF
TRBJ2-7,-,TRBV6-5,TRBD1,TGTGCCAGCAGTTCTAGACAGGGCTACGAGCAGTACTTC,CASSSRQGYEQYF
TRBJ2-1,-,TRBV5-1,TRBD2,TGCGCCAGCGGCTGGTCGGGGACTAGCGGGAGGGCCAATAGGAATGAGCAGTTCTTC,CASGWSGTSGRANRNEQFF
TRBJ1-2,-,TRBV5-1,-,TGCGCCAGCAGCCGGGAAGCTAACTATGGCTACACCTTC,CASSREANYGYTF
TRBJ2-2,-,TRBV29-1,-,TGCAGCGTCGCAGCAGGGGCATTGGGGACCGGGGAGCTGTTTTTT,CSVAAGALGTGELFF
TRBJ2-3,few,TRBV19,TRBD2,TGTGCCAGTCGCCCAATGAGCGGGAGTTCAGATACGCAGTATTTT,CASRPMSGSSDTQYF
TRBJ2-1,-,TRBV7-2,-,TGTGCCAGCAGCAGAACGGGGCGAGGGGGCAATGAGCAGTTCTTC,CASSRTGRGGNEQFF
TRBJ2-5,-,TRBV28,-,TGTGCCAGCACCTTTCACCGGCGGGTTGGATTGAAAGAGACCCAGTACTTC,CASTFHRRVGLKETQYF
TRBJ2-5,-,TRBV27,TRBD1,TGTGCCAGCAGTCCGAACAGGGGCCCTCAAGAGACCCAGTACTTC,CASSPNRGPQETQYF
TRBJ2-3,-,TRBV18,TRBD2,TGTGCCAGCTCGCCTACTAGCGGTATCACAGATACGCAGTATTTT,CASSPTSGITDTQYF
TRBJ2-3,few,TRBV11-1,TRBD1,TGTGCCAGCAGCTATGACAGGGACGATACGCAGTATTTT,CASSYDRDDTQYF
TRBJ2-7,-,TRBV7-9,-,TGTGCCAGCAGCCTAACTGCCCGCTCCTACGAGCAGTACTTC,CASSLTARSYEQYF
TRBJ2-2,-,TRBV7-6,TRBD1,TGTGCCAGCAGCCTCGCAGGGGGCGAAAACACCGGGGAGCTGTTTTTT,CASSLAGGENTGELFF
TRBJ2-3,once,TRBV13,TRBD2,TGTGCCAGCAGCTTCAGACTAGCTGGGACAGATACGCAGTATTTT,CASSFRLAGTDTQYF
TRBJ1-1,-,TRBV15,TRBD1,TGTGCCACCAGCAGAGGGTTGGGGACAGGGGAAAGCACTGAAGCTTTCTTT,CATSRGLGTGESTEAFF
TRBJ1-1,few,TRBV10-3,-,TGTGCCACCGCAAGGGAGGCTTACGAAGCTTTCTTT,CATAREAYEAFF
TRBJ2-4,few,TRBV25-1,TRBD2,TGTGCCAGCAGTACCGGAGTGGGGGGGTTGACCAAAAACATTCAGTACTTC,CASSTGVGGLTKNIQYF
TRBJ1-2,-,TRBV28,-,TGTGCCAGCAGTCCTCCAGGTATTGGCTACACCTTC,CASSPPGIGYTF
TRBJ2-5,-,TRBV7-9,TRBD2,TGTGCCAGCAGCTTTGGTGGGGTAGCGGGAGCGGTGACCCAGTACTTC,CASSFGGVAGAVTQYF
TRBJ1-1,once,TRBV7-2,TRBD1,TGTGCCAGCAGCTCCGAGGGGGCCCACACTGAAGCTTTCTTT,CASSSEGAHTEAFF
TRBJ2-3,-,TRBV4-2,TRBD2,TGTGCCAGCAGCCAAGAGTACAGCGGGAGGTGGGAGAAGCGAGGCACAGATACGCAGTATTTT,CASSQEYSGRWEKRGTDTQYF